Below, one T cell receptor beta chain is given with its context. The antigen this receptor binds is unknown. Per-nucleotide qualities are absent, and no much larger clonotype sits a single base away. These data belong to a study of cytomegalovirus exposure and HLA in healthy donors (dated by TCRdb to between 2016 and 2019). Turning to the overall study: According to an earlier analysis of 587 of the donors, some 180 million T cells yielded roughly 110 million unique TCR beta sequences and about 280 Gb of sequence data. A later genetic analysis took genome-wide SNP genotypes for 398 of the 666 donors and used that subset as a discovery cohort. The later analysis used no new phenotypic data to find candidate immune exposures, relying instead on TCR beta sequences and their occurrence across donors. High-throughput TCR immunosequencing, statistical association of individual TCRs with disease status, and machine learning were combined to predict cytomegalovirus infection status. All discovery cohort repertoires had been generated using a single sequencing platform. In addition to the first cohort of hundreds of subjects, a separate validation cohort of approximately 130 different subjects was used. Among the roughly 390 genotyped donors, about 83% belonged to the genetic ancestry cluster associated with self-reported Caucasian donors. Typing coverage varied by locus: about 620-640 donors for A, B, C, DRB1 and DQB1; approximately 560 for DQA1; over 600 for DPA1; roughly 470 for DPB1. Donor age, sex, ethnicity and CMV serostatus were collected together with the repertoire data. Among some 410 genotyped donors of the cohort, an average of around 220,000 unique TCR beta nucleotide sequences was sequenced per donor, of which about 18% were non-productive. Class I and class II HLA loci were covered by the typing at four-digit resolution. Approximately 310 gigabases of sequencing data and approximately 85 million unique TCR sequences were included in an early release covering about 620 HLA-typed donors. Five DR-DQ haplotypes were handled as single units for association and clustering because linkage in the cohort was strong. The study used immunosequencing to profile the T cell repertoires of 666 subjects and linked those repertoires to cytomegalovirus serostatus. The study was designed to test whether signatures of past pathogen exposure could be identified by cataloging public T cell receptors. An earlier analysis of several hundred of the donors used high-throughput TCR beta sequencing to judge whether each TCR beta V gene segment behaved as functional or pseudogenic. To study patterns of TCR occurrence, a later analysis re-analyzed previously published TCR beta repertoires from 666 donors and added high-resolution HLA genotyping. The study at large found these results: A later analysis associated some 17,000 TCR beta sequences with specific HLA alleles at a false discovery rate of 0.05. CMV serostatus was the only immune exposure information available for the cohort. Because the 87-base-pair reads could not distinguish some IMGT-functional V segments, including TRBV6-2 and TRBV6-3, those segments were excluded. Linkage disequilibrium might explain the correlated functional status among segregating V segments, but an unknown experimental factor could not be ruled out. In vitro tests confirmed that a few of the cytomegalovirus-associated TCR beta chains recognize cytomegalovirus antigens. The classifier was reported to diagnose cytomegalovirus status with high specificity and sensitivity in both the original cohort and the validation cohort. The authors suggested that the approach could potentially be extended to other disease states and immunological phenotypes. In this cohort, only TCR beta chains were sequenced, and detectable features were limited by the absence of alpha or paired-chain data. When HLA alleles, especially DR and DQ, strongly co-occurred, TCR associations were difficult to assign to individual alleles. Compared with equally common non-associated chains, HLA-associated TCR beta chains in a later analysis were more clonally expanded and had lower generation probabilities. While some public TCRs were present in many individuals, most TCR sequences turned up only very rarely across donors. Because some donors lacked HLA typing at each locus, the association tests relied only on the typed subset. Several of the top co-occurrence clusters appeared to be linked to parvovirus B19, influenza, CMV and Epstein-Barr virus, according to a later analysis. Because counts were too low, more than 15 rarely observed V segments, including chromosome 9 orphons, were excluded from the earlier analysis of 587 of the donors. A total of about 180 TCR beta chains were listed by the study as associated with cytomegalovirus. In an earlier analysis of fewer than 750 of the donors, most TCR beta V segments were observed in productive rearrangements about 87% or about 30% of the time, broadly matching IMGT annotations. In a later analysis, TCR association rates were found to vary across HLA loci, with the most associated TCRs seen for DRB1 alleles and the fewest for HLA-C alleles. A later analysis found that most CMV-associated TCR beta chains appeared HLA-restricted, with HLA associations seemingly driven largely by CMV exposure. The presence/absence analyses assumed that sequencing depth was roughly uniform across donors, and that assumption may not be true. A cluster of highly shared sequence variants was judged likely to be a technical artifact of the sequencing pipeline. V-gene and J-gene trimming of TCR beta chains was associated with a missense DCLRE1C variant in a later genetic analysis, and the association was replicated in an independent cohort. According to a later genetic analysis, donors in an Asian-associated ancestry cluster had fewer N-insertions in productive TCRs than the roughly 660-donor mean. A further reported finding was that TCR beta sequences accurately predicted the HLA-A and HLA-B alleles for most subjects in the first cohort.

Trimming removed 4 bases from V and 2 bases from J; the gene matches leave 4 bases unexplained. CDR1 and CDR2 are drawn from the germline V gene: SGHTS, YDEGEE. The CDR3, cysteine through phenylalanine, is 14 amino acids long. Only the CDR3 DNA stays, 42 bases, in frame from base 1. Receptor amplification or capture employed the immunoSEQ multiplex PCR assay. For the multiplex PCR, a mixture combining 60 forward primers for TCR Vbeta segments and 13 reverse primers for TCR Jbeta segments was used. Amplification of the CDR3 region of rearranged TCR beta genes was performed with a multiplex PCR assay on genomic DNA. The Illumina HiSeq System was used to sequence the amplified TCR beta libraries as 87-base-pair reads. The study's own analysis went as follows. Across the 500 to 850 repertoires, a later analysis counted 80 million or so unique TCR beta chains, around 10 million of which were shared by at least two donors. Raw reads were error-corrected and collapsed into unique sequences by a nearest-neighbor algorithm in which closely related sequences were merged to remove PCR and sequencing errors. Alignment of CDR3 sequences to IMGT reference sequences was used to assign V, D and J gene segments. Each retained sequence needed at least a six-nucleotide match to both a V gene segment and a J gene segment. Rearrangements were called productive when the CDR3 lacked stop codons and stayed in frame with V and J; all others were non-productive. Following IMGT convention, CDR3 was defined as the stretch from the second conserved V-encoded cysteine to the conserved J-encoded phenylalanine. The earlier analysis of some 600 of the donors excluded sequences that lacked an unambiguous match to a single V gene segment. In an earlier analysis of approximately 590 of the donors, a V segment was called functional when productive rearrangements were above 56.7%, and segregating when the standard deviation between donors exceeded 5%. A statistical classification framework was developed to diagnose cytomegalovirus status using the catalog of TCR beta chain sequences. In a later analysis, V and J genes were assigned by comparing TCR nucleotide sequences against IMGT/GENE-DB human TR gene sequences. In a later analysis, CDR3 sequences and most-parsimonious VDJ recombination scenarios were assigned using the TCRdist pipeline. A later analysis defined each TCR beta chain by its CDR3 amino acid sequence plus V-gene family, and excluded reads lacking a unique V-gene family. In a later analysis, 450 to 600 highly shared, low-generation-probability nucleotide sequences were removed to address suspected cross-contamination and a sequencing artifact. In a later analysis, a clonal expansion index for each public chain was calculated from normalized within-repertoire ranks of inferred template counts. In a later analysis, generation probabilities were computed with a VDJ recombination model fitted to out-of-frame rearrangements, and the resulting probabilities were checked against IGoR. In a later analysis, TCR-TCR, TCR-HLA and TCR-CMV co-occurrence was scored with hypergeometric tests, and a repertoire-size bias correction was applied to TCR pairs. In a later analysis, false discovery rates were estimated by permuting HLA or CMV assignments 20 times. In a later analysis, co-occurring TCRs were grouped using DBSCAN, with TCRdist sequence similarity added in when clustering inside HLA-allele-positive subsets. Repertoires with fewer than 30,000 or more than 120,000 public chains were left out of co-occurrence clustering, as were five repertoires with anomalous nucleotide sharing. Imported from immuneACCESS, the table was reduced by TCRdb to in-frame sequences with V and J called. These copies leave out some clones; in studies compared against another copy, an unresolved V gene accounts for under half, and the cause of the remainder is not known. Clone size and the V and J calls come from that table; the DNA yielded D and trimming. The sample table holds over 100,000 clones, of which about 78% were seen once. Of the sample, approximately 1.5% falls within the top ten clones.

The cohort was made up of several hundred healthy bone marrow donors. At the time of sampling, every cohort member was nominally healthy, though immune exposures that went unrecorded were likely present. The donor tested CMV seronegative, placing the donor among the roughly 350 seronegative members of the cohort. Each donor provided a peripheral blood sample, and peripheral blood mononuclear cells were used for TCR beta sequencing. The Qiagen DNeasy Blood Extraction Kit was used to extract genomic DNA from the blood cell samples. The V and J genes are TRBV5-8 and TRBJ1-2; 8 central bases correspond to TRBD1. The source is a female donor in good health and CMV-seronegative. Specimen: PBMCs. This receptor has the CDR3 CASSNRDRNYGYTF. At the DNA level, the sequence is TGTGCCAGCAGCAACCGGGACAGGAACTATGGCTACACCTTC.